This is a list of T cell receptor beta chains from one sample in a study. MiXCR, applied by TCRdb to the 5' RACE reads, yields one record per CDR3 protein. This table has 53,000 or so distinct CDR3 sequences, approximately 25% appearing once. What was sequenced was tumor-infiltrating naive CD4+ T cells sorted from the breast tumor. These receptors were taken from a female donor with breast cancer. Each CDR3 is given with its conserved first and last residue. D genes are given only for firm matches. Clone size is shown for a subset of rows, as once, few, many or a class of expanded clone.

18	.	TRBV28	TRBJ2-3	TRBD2	TGTGCCAGCAGTTTTAAGGCTAGCGGGAATTACGGCACAGATACGCAGTATTTT	CASSFKASGNYGTDTQYF
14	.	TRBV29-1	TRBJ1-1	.	TGCAGCGCCACCACAGGGTGGGGAACTCCTGAAGCTTTCTTT	CSATTGWGTPEAFF
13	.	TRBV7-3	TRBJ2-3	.	TGTGCCAGCAGCTTAGAACCCCTAGATACGCGGTATTTT	CASSLEPLDTRYF
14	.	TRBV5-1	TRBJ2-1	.	TGCGCCAGCAGCTTAGCGACCTCCTACAATGAGCAGTTCTTC	CASSLATSYNEQFF
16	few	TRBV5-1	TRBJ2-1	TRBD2	TGCGCCAGCAGCTTGGGGTCTAGCGGGTTTTACAATGAGCAGTTCTTC	CASSLGSSGFYNEQFF
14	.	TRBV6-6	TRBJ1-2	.	TGTGCCAGCAGTATCCCGGCGCTCAACTATGGCTACACCTTC	CASSIPALNYGYTF
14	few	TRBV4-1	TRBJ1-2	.	TGCGCCAGCAGCCAAGGAGGGGGGAGGTATGGCTACACCTTC	CASSQGGGRYGYTF
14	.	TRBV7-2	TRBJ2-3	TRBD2	TGTGCCAGCAGCTCGGGACTAGCGACAGATACGCAGTATTTT	CASSSGLATDTQYF
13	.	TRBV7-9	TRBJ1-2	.	TGTGCCAGCAGCTTAGAGGTAGACTATGGCTACACCTTC	CASSLEVDYGYTF
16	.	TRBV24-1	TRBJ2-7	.	TGTGCCACCAGTGATTTGACTCCCAGGGATCCCTACGAGCAGTACTTC	CATSDLTPRDPYEQYF
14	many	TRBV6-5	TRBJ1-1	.	TGTGCCAGCAGTTACTCGAGGAGAAACACTGAAGCTTTCTTT	CASSYSRRNTEAFF
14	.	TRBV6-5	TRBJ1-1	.	TGTGCCAGCGGGCGGGTCCCCATGAACACTGAAGCTTTCTTT	CASGRVPMNTEAFF
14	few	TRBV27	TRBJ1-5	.	TGTGCCAGCAGTACGAGGGGGTCCAATCAGCCCCAGCATTTT	CASSTRGSNQPQHF
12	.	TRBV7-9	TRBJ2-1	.	TGTGCCAGCAGCCCCAACTACAATGAGCAGTTCTTC	CASSPNYNEQFF
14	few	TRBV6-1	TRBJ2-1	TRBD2	TGTGCCAGCAGGAGACTAGCGGCTTTAAATGAGCAGTTCTTC	CASRRLAALNEQFF
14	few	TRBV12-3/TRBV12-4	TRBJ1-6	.	TGTGCCAGCAGTTTGTGGCACAGGGATTCACCCCTCCACTTT	CASSLWHRDSPLHF
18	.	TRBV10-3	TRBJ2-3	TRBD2	TGTGCCATCAGTGAATCAGCGGGAGAGGGACGGAGAACAGATACGCAGTATTTT	CAISESAGEGRRTDTQYF
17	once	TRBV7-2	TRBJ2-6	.	TGTGCCAGCAGCTTAAGACCCCCTGCCTCTGGGGCCAACGTCCTGACTTTC	CASSLRPPASGANVLTF
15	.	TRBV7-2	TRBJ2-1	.	TGTGCCAGCCAGAGCATGCAGGGCCGTTACAATGAGCAGTTCTTC	CASQSMQGRYNEQFF
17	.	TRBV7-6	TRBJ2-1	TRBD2	TGTGCCAGCAGCCCCACGTTAGCGGGAAGGGCCTACAATGAGCAGTTCTTC	CASSPTLAGRAYNEQFF
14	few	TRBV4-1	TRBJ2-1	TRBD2	TGCGCCAGCAGCCGGTCGACTAGCGAAATTGAGCAGTTCTTC	CASSRSTSEIEQFF
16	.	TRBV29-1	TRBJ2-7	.	TGCAGCGTCCGCCGAAGGAGCAGACCTAGCTCCTACGAGCAGTACTTC	CSVRRRSRPSSYEQYF
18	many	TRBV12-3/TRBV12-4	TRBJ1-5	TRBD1	TGTGCCAGCAGCCCTATGACAGGGGGCGAGGGGGGCAATCAGCCCCAGCATTTT	CASSPMTGGEGGNQPQHF
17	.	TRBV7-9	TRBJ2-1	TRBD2	TGTGCCAGCAGCCCACACGAGAGGGAGGGATCCTACAATGAGCAGTTCTTC	CASSPHEREGSYNEQFF
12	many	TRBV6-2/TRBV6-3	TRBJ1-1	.	TGTGCCAGCAGTCCGGGGTTGGGTGAAGCTTTCTTT	CASSPGLGEAFF
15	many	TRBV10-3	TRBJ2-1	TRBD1	TGTGCCATCAGTGCCGACAGGGGGCGCGACTATGAGCAGTTCTTC	CAISADRGRDYEQFF
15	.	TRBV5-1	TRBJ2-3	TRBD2	TGCGCCAGCAGTTTGACTAGCGCCAACACAGATACGCAGTATTTT	CASSLTSANTDTQYF
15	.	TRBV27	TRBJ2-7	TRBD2	TGTGCCAGCAGTTGGGGGCTAGCGGGAGCCTACGAGCAGTACTTC	CASSWGLAGAYEQYF
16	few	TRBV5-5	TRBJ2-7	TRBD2	TGTGCCAGCAGCCCCCACCGGACTAGCGGCTCCTACGAGCAGTACTTC	CASSPHRTSGSYEQYF